A single sample is the source of the 8 T cell receptor beta chains below, sequenced in a study of blood T cell repertoires in COVID-19. The method was immunoSEQ multiplex PCR; TCRdb's version includes in-frame clones alone and lacks a portion of them. Of some 320,000 clones in the sample, approximately 88% were seen once. Sequencing was done on a sample of peripheral blood. All receptors come from a woman aged 25 to 39 who had recovered from COVID-19.

The chain has TRBV6-2 or TRBV6-3 and TRBJ2-5; a weak D match, TRBD2 (6 bases). The CDR3 is 14 amino acids. CDR1 and CDR2 from the germline V gene are MNHEY and SVGEGT. V lost 4 bases, J lost 3 bases, and 12 bases lay in between. The DNA of the CDR3 is TGTGCCAGCAGTTCGACTAGGACCGAAGAGACCCAGTACTTC. It codes for CASSSTRTEETQYF.

The chain couples TRBV2 to TRBJ1-1; D ambiguous. V gave up 6 bases and J gave up 6 bases, with 17 bases separating them. This CDR3 has 14 residues. Germline-derived CDR1 and CDR2 are SNHLY and FYNNEI. CDR3 DNA: TGTGCCAGCAGGGAGGGCCCCGGCGTCGCTGAAGCTTTCTTT. As protein: CASREGPGVAEAFF.

The V call is TRBV2, the J call TRBJ2-1; 10 bases match TRBD2. The CDR3 extends over 15 amino acids. Germline trimming cut 5 bases from V and 6 bases from J; bases unmatched to any gene: 7. In germline, CDR1 is SNHLY, CDR2 FYNNEI. The chain's CDR3 is CASSLESGGANEQFF. The CDR3 nucleotides are TGTGCCAGCAGTCTGGAGAGCGGGGGGGCCAATGAGCAGTTCTTC.

The chain combines TRBV6-5 with TRBJ1-1; a possible D gene is TRBD1 (5 bases). The V end lost 6 bases, the J end lost 5 bases, and 19 bases lay between the germline ends. CDR1 MNHEY and CDR2 SVGAGI come from the germline V gene. CDR3 length: 15 amino acids. CDR3 region: CASSPLGMGQTEAFF. CDR3 DNA: TGTGCCAGCAGCCCCTTGGGCATGGGGCAAACTGAAGCTTTCTTT.

The chain uses TRBV5-6 and TRBJ2-6; D may be TRBD1 (5 bases). The germline V and J ends were trimmed by 2 bases and 5 bases, with 17 bases remaining between them. The CDR3 spans 17 residues. CDR1 and CDR2 from the germline V gene are SGHDT and YYEEEE. Here the CDR3 reads CASSLQTGSRWANVLTF. The CDR3 nucleotides read TGTGCCAGCAGCTTACAAACAGGCTCTCGTTGGGCCAACGTCCTGACTTTC.

The DNA of the CDR3 is TGTGCCAGCCAGTGGAGCGGGGGGGCTCCAGATACGCAGTATTTT. This encodes CASQWSGGAPDTQYF. The chain links TRBV11-2 to TRBJ2-3; 10 bases line up with TRBD2. Germline V gene data show CDR1 as SGHAT and CDR2 as FQNNGV. The CDR3 runs 15 residues. V dropped 8 bases and J dropped 4; count of bases not matched to a gene: 9. The full variable domain, in which reference TRBV11-2 and TRBJ2-3 provide the parts outside the CDR3, is EAGVAQSPRYKIIEKRQSVAFWCNPISGHATLYWYQQILGQGPKLLIQFQNNGVVDDSQLPKDRFSAERLKGVDSTLKIQPAKLEDSAVYLCASQWSGGAPDTQYFGPGTRLTVL.

This chain joins TRBV19 and TRBJ2-1; 8 nucleotides line up with TRBD2. The germline V gene has CDR1 LNHDA and CDR2 SQIVND (reference sequence). V gave up 3 bases and J gave up 6 bases; unmatched junction bases: 10. The CDR3 consists of 16 residues. The CDR3 spells CASSIPFRGGRNEQFF. The DNA of the CDR3 is TGTGCCAGTAGTATCCCCTTCCGGGGGGGGCGCAATGAGCAGTTCTTC.

The chain employs TRBV30 and TRBJ1-3; D is unresolved. The length of the CDR3 is 16 residues. Germline CDR1 is GTSNPN and CDR2 is SVGIG (reference sequence). V gave up 4 bases and J gave up 0 bases, with 16 bases separating them. For the CDR3, the DNA is TGTGCCTGGATGTCGGGGAAGGCTAACTCTGGAAACACCATATATTTT. This codes for CAWMSGKANSGNTIYF.